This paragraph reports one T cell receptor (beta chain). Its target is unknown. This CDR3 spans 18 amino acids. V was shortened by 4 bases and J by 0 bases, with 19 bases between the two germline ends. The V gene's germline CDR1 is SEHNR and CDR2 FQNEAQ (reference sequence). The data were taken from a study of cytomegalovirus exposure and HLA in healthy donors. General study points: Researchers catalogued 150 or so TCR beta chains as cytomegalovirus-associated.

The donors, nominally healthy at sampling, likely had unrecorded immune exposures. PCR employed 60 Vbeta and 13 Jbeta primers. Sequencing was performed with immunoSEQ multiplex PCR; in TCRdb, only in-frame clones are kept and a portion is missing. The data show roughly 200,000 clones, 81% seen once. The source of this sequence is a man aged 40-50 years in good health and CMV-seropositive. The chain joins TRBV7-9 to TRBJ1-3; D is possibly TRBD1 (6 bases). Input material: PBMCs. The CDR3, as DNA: TGTGCCAGCAGCTCCCATTGGGACAATAGGTACTCTGGAAACACCATATATTTT. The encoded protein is CASSSHWDNRYSGNTIYF.